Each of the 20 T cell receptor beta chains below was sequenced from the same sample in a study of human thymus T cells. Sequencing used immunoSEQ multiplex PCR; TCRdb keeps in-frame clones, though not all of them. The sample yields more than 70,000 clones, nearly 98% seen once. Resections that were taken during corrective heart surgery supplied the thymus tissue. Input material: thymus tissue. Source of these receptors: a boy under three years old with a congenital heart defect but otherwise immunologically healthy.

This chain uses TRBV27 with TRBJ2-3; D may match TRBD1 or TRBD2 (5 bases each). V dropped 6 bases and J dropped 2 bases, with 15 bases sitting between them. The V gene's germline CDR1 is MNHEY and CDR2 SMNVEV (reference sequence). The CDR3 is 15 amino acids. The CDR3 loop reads CASRDRDRHTDTQYF. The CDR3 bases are TGTGCCAGCAGAGACCGGGACCGTCACACAGATACGCAGTATTTT.

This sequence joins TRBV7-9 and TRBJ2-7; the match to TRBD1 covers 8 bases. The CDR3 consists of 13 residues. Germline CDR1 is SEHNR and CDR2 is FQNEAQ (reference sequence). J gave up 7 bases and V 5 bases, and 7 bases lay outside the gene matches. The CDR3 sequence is CASSLSQGGEQYF. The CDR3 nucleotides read TGTGCCAGCAGCCTATCACAGGGGGGAGAGCAGTACTTC.

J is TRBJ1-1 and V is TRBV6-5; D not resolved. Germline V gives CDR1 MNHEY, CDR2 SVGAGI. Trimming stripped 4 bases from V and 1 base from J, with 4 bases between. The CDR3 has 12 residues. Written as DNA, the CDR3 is TGTGCCAGCAGTTGGGGGAACACTGAAGCTTTCTTT. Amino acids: CASSWGNTEAFF.

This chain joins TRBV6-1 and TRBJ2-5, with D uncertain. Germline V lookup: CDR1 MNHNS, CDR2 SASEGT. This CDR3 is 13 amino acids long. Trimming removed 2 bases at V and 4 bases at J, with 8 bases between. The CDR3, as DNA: TGTGCCAGCAGTGAAAACCCTCCAGAGACCCAGTACTTC. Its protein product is CASSENPPETQYF.

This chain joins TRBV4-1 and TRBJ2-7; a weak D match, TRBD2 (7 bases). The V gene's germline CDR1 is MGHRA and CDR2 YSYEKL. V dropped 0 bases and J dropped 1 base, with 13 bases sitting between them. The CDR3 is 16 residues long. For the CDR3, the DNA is TGCGCCAGCAGCCAAGATGCGGGGGCGCGGTCCTACGAGCAGTACTTC. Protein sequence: CASSQDAGARSYEQYF.

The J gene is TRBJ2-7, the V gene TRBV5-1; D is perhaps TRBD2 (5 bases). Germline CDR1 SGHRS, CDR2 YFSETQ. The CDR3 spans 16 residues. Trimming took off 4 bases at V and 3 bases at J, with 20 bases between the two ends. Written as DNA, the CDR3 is TGCGCCAGCAGCCCCGGATTACTAGAGAGTGACTACGAGCAGTACTTC. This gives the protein CASSPGLLESDYEQYF.

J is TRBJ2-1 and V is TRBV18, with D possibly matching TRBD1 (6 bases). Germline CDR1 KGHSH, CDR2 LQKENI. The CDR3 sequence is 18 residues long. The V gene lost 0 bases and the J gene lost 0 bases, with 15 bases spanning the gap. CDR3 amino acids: CASSPPGGQFSSYNEQFF. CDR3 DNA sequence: TGTGCCAGCTCACCACCTGGAGGACAGTTCAGCTCCTACAATGAGCAGTTCTTC.

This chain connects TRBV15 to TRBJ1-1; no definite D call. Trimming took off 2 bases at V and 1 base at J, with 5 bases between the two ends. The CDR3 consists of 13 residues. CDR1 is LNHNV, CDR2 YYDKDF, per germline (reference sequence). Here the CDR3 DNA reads TGTGCCACCAGCAGATGGGGGAACACTGAAGCTTTCTTT. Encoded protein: CATSRWGNTEAFF. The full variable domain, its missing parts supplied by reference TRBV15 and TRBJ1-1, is DAMVIQNPRYQVTQFGKPVTLSCSQTLNHNVMYWYQQKSSQAPKLLFHYYDKDFNNEADTPDNFQSRRPNTSFCFLDIRSPGLGDTAMYLCATSRWGNTEAFFGQGTRLTVV.

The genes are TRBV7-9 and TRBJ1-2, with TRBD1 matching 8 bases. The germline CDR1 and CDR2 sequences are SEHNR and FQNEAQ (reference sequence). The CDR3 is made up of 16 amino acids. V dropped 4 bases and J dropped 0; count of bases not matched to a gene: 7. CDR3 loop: CASSSGTGCSNYGYTF. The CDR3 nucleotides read TGTGCCAGCAGCTCAGGGACAGGCTGCTCTAACTATGGCTACACCTTC.

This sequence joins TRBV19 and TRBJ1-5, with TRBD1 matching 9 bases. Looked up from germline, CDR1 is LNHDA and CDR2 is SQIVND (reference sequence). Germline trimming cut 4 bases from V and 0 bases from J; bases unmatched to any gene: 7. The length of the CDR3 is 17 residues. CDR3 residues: CASSRGQGSFSNQPQHF. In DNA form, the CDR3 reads TGTGCCAGTAGTAGGGGACAGGGTTCATTTAGCAATCAGCCCCAGCATTTT. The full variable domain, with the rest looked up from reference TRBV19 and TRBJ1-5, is DGGITQSPKYLFRKEGQNVTLSCEQNLNHDAMYWYRQDPGQGLRLIYYSQIVNDFQKGDIAEGYSVSREKKESFPLTVTSAQKNPTAFYLCASSRGQGSFSNQPQHFGDGTRLSIL.

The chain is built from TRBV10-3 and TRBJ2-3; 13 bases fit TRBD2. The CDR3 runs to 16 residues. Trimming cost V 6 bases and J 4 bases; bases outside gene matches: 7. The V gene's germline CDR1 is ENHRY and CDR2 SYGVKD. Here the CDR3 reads CAISPGLAGPPDTQYF. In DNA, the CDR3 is TGTGCCATCAGCCCGGGACTAGCGGGGCCACCAGATACGCAGTATTTT.

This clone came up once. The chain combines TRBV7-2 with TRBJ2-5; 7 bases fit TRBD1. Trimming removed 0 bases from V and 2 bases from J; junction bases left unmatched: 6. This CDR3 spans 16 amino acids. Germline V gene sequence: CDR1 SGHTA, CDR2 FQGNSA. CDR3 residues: CASSLAPGTEQETQYF. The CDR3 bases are TGTGCCAGCAGCTTAGCGCCCGGGACAGAGCAAGAGACCCAGTACTTC.

The CDR3 nucleotides are TGTGCCAGCAGTTTGGGACAGGACTCCTCCTACGAGCAGTACTTC. Its translation is CASSLGQDSSYEQYF. The rearrangement uses TRBV27 and TRBJ2-7; 8 positions match TRBD1. The CDR3 contains 15 residues. With 3 bases clipped from V and 0 bases from J, the junction kept 4 bases outside the gene matches. Germline lookup yields CDR1 MNHEY and CDR2 SMNVEV (reference sequence).

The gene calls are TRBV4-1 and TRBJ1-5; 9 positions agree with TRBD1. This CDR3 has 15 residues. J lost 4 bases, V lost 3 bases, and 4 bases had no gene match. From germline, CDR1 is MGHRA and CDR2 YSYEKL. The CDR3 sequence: CASSQGQGMNQPQHF. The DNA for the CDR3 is TGCGCCAGCAGCCAGGGACAGGGTATGAATCAGCCCCAGCATTTT.

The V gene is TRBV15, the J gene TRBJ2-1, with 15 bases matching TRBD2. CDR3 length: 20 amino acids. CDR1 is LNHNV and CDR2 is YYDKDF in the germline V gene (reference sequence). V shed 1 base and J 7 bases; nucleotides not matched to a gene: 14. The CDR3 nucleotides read TGTGCCACCAGCAGAGCGGTTAAACATGGGACTAGCGGGAGGTTAAATGAGCAGTTCTTC. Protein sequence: CATSRAVKHGTSGRLNEQFF. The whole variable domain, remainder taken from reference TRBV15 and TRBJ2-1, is DAMVIQNPRYQVTQFGKPVTLSCSQTLNHNVMYWYQQKSSQAPKLLFHYYDKDFNNEADTPDNFQSRRPNTSFCFLDIRSPGLGDTAMYLCATSRAVKHGTSGRLNEQFFGPGTRLTVL.

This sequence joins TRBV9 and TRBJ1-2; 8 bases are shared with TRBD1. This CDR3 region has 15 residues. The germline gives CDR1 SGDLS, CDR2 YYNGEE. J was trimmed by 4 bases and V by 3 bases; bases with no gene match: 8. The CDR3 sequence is CASSGDRPGVYGYTF. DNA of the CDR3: TGTGCCAGCAGCGGGGACAGGCCGGGGGTCTATGGCTACACCTTC. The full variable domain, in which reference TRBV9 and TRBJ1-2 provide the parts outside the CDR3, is DSGVTQTPKHLITATGQRVTLRCSPRSGDLSVYWYQQSLDQGLQFLIQYYNGEERAKGNILERFSAQQFPDLHSELNLSSLELGDSALYFCASSGDRPGVYGYTFGSGTRLTVV.

CDR3 bases: TGTGCCAGCAGCACCCGATGGCGGATGACCTACAATGAGCAGTTCTTC. It translates to CASSTRWRMTYNEQFF. V is TRBV11-2 and J is TRBJ2-1; the D is unclear. The germline V and J ends were trimmed by 5 bases and 2 bases, with 16 bases remaining between them. The CDR3 loop spans 16 amino acids. The germline V gene encodes CDR1 SGHAT and CDR2 FQNNGV.

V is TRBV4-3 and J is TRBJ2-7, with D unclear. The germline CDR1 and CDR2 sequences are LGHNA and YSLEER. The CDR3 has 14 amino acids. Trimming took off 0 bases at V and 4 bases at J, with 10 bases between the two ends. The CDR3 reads CASSQDRHNYEQYF. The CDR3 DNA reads TGCGCCAGCAGCCAAGACAGACATAATTACGAGCAGTACTTC.

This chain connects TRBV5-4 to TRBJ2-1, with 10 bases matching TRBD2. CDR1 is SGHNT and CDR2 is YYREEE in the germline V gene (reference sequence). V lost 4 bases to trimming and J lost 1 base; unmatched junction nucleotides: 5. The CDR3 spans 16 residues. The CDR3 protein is CASSIWTSGSYNEQFF. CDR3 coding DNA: TGTGCCAGCAGCATCTGGACTAGCGGATCCTACAATGAGCAGTTCTTC.

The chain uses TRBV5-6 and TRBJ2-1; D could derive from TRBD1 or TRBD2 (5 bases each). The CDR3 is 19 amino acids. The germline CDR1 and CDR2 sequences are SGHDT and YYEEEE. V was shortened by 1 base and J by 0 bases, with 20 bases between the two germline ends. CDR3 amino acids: CASSLIVSGTPRSYNEQFF. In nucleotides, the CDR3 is TGTGCCAGCAGCTTGATTGTTAGTGGGACGCCCCGCTCCTACAATGAGCAGTTCTTC.